The present entry profiles one TCR beta chain with its context. Produced via immunoSEQ multiplex PCR; TCRdb's table is partial and in-frame only. The table lists around 200,000 clones, approximately 90% of them singletons. This entry belongs to a study of blood T cell repertoires in COVID-19. The CDR3 is made up of 19 amino acids. Input material: peripheral blood. The clonotype originates from a man in his 60s who had recovered from COVID-19. The chain employs TRBV21-1 and TRBJ1-4; TRBD1, the D gene given by the table, was not confirmed from the DNA. TRBV21-1 corresponds to a pseudogene. The CDR3 nucleotides are TGTGCCAGCAGCAGTCAAGTTAGGCCGGGACAGGCAACTAATGAAAAACTGTTTTTT. Its protein product is CASSSQVRPGQATNEKLFF.